The clone carrying this T cell receptor (beta chain) was observed a few times. Antigen unknown. The data were obtained in a study of early T cells in non-severe SARS-CoV-2 infection. Regarding the study as a whole: Database matching using VDJdb favored anti-spike CD8 responses, with private and CD4 specificities left missing.

Researchers attached unique molecular identifiers to individual cDNA molecules. TCRdb independently ran MiXCR on the 5' RACE reads; one entry per CDR3 protein. The table lists 25,000 to 35,000 distinct CDR3 sequences, 5.5% to 8% of them singletons, with approximately 4% in the top ten. The junction had 10 bases not matched to a gene; V was cut back by 10 bases and J by 0 bases. CDR3 length: 17 residues. From germline, CDR1 is MDHEN and CDR2 SYDVKM. The rearrangement uses TRBV28 and TRBJ2-3; TRBD2 aligns across 13 bases. Sample: whole blood. The source is an adult who was a healthcare worker with PCR-confirmed SARS-CoV-2 infection or an uninfected control (not recorded which). The CDR3 protein is CATDGTSGTTSTDTQYF. The CDR3 DNA reads TGTGCCACCGATGGGACTAGCGGGACCACTAGCACAGATACGCAGTATTTT.